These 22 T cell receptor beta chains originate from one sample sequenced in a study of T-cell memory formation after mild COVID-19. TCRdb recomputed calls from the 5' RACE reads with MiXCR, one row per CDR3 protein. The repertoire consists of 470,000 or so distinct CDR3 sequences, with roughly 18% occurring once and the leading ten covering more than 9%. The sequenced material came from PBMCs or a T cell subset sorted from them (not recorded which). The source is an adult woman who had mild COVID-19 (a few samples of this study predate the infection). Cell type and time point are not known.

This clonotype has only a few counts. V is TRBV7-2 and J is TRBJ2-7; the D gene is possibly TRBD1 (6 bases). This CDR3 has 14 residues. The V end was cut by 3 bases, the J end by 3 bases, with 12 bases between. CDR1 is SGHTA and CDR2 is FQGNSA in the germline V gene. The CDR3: CASSFRDTLYEQYF. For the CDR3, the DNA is TGTGCCAGCAGCTTTAGGGACACCCTCTACGAGCAGTACTTC.

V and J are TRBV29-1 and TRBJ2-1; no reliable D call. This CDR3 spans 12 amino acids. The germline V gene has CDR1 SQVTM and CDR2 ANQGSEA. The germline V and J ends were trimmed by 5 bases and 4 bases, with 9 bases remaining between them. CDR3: CSVPLGYNEQFF. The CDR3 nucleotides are TGCAGCGTTCCCCTGGGTTACAATGAGCAGTTCTTC.

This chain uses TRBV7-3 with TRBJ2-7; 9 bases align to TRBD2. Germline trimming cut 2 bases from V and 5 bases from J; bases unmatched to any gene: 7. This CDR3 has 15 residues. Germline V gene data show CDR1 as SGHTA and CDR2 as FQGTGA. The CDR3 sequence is CASSLRGRDRHEQYF. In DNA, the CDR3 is TGTGCCAGCAGCTTACGCGGGAGGGATAGGCACGAGCAGTACTTC.

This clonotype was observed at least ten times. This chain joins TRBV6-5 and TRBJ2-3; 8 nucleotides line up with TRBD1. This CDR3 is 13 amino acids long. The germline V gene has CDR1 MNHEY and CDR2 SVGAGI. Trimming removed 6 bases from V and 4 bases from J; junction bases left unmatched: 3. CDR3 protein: CASRKQGADTQYF. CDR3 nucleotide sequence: TGTGCCAGCAGAAAACAGGGGGCAGATACGCAGTATTTT.

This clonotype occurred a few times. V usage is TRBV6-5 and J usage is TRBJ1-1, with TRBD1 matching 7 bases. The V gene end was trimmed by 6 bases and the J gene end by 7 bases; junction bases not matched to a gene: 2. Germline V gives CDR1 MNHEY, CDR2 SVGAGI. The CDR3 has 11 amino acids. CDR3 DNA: TGTGCCAGCAGACAGGGGTTTGAAGCTTTCTTT. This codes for CASRQGFEAFF.

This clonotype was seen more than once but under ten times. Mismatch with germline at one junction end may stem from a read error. DNA for the CDR3: TGTGCCAACAGTTTTGGACAGGGGGAGAGCACAGATACGCAGTATTTT. Amino acid sequence: CANSFGQGESTDTQYF. This chain connects TRBV12-3 or TRBV12-4 to TRBJ2-3; 10 positions agree with TRBD1. The CDR3 sequence is 16 residues long.

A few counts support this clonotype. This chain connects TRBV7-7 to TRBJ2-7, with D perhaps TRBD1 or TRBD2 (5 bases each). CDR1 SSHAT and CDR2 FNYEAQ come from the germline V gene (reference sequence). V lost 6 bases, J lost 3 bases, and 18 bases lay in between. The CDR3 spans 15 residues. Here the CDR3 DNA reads TGTGCCAGCAGTCCGGGGCAGGGCGACTTCTACGAGCAGTACTTC. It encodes CASSPGQGDFYEQYF.

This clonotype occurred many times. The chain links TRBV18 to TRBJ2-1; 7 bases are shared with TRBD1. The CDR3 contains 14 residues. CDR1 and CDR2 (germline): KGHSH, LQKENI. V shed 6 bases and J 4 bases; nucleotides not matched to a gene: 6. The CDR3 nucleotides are TGTGCCAGCTCCCGGACAGGATTTTACAATGAGCAGTTCTTC. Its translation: CASSRTGFYNEQFF.

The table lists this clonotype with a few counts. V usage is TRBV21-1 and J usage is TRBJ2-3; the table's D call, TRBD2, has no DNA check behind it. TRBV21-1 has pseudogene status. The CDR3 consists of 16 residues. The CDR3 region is CASSKPSLIGEDTQYF. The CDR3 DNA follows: TGTGCCAGCAGCAAACCCTCGTTGATAGGGGAGGATACGCAGTATTTT.

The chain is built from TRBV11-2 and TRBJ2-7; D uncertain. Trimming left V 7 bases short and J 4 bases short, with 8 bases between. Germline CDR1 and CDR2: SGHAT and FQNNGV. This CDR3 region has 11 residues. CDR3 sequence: CASTRSYEQYF. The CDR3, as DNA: TGTGCCAGCACCCGAAGTTACGAGCAGTACTTC.

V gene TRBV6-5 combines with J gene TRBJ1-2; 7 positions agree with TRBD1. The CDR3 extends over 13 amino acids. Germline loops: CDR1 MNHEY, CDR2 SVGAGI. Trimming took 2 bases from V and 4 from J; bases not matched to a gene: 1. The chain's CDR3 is CASSYGQAYGYTF. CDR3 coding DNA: TGTGCCAGCAGTTACGGACAGGCCTATGGCTACACCTTC.

The CDR3 bases are TGCGCCAGCAGCGCGGGCCGGACTAGCCGATTCCAGGATACGCAGTATTTT. Its protein product is CASSAGRTSRFQDTQYF. V is TRBV5-1 and J is TRBJ2-3; 8 nucleotides align to TRBD2. Germline values: CDR1 SGHRS, CDR2 YFSETQ. The trim removed 4 bases at V and 6 bases at J, leaving 16 bases unmatched. The CDR3 runs to 17 residues.

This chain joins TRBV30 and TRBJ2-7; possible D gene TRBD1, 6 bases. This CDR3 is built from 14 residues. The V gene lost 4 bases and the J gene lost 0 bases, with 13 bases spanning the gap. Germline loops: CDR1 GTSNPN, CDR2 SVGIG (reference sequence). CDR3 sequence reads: CAWTPSQGSYEQYF. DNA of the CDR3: TGTGCCTGGACCCCGTCACAGGGCTCCTACGAGCAGTACTTC.

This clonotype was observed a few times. The CDR3 protein is CASSGGWTGNTIYF. DNA for the CDR3: TGCGCCAGCAGCGGCGGCTGGACTGGAAACACCATATATTTT. The chain couples TRBV5-1 to TRBJ1-3, with D hard to call. Germline CDR1 and CDR2: SGHRS and YFSETQ. V lost 4 bases and J 2 bases, leaving 10 bases between the germline ends. The CDR3 length is 14 residues.

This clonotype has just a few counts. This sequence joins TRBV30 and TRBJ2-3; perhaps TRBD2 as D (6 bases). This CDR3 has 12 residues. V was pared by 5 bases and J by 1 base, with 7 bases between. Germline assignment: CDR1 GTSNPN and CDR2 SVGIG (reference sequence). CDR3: CAWGGGTDTQYF. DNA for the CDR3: TGTGCCTGGGGCGGGGGCACAGATACGCAGTATTTT.

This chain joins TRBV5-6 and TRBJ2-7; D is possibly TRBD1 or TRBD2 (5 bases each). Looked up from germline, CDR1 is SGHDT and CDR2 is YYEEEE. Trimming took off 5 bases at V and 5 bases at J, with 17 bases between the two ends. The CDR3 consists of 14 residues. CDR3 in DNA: TGTGCCAGCAGGGGACCGTGGGATCGCCACGAGCAGTACTTC. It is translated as CASRGPWDRHEQYF.

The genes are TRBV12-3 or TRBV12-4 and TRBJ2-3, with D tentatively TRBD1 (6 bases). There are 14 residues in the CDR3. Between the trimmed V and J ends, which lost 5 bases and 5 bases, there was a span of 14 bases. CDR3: CASSPGHLGDTQYF. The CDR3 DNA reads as TGTGCCAGCAGTCCGGGACACCTAGGAGATACGCAGTATTTT.

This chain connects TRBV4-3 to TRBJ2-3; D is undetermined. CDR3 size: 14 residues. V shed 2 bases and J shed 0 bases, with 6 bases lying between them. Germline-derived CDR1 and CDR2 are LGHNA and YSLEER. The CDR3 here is CASSQRPSTDTQYF. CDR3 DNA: TGCGCCAGCAGCCAACGGCCAAGCACAGATACGCAGTATTTT.

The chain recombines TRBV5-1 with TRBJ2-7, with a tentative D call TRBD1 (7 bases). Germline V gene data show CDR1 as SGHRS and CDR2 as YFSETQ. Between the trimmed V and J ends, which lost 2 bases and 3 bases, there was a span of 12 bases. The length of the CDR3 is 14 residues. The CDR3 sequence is CASSFGQGGYEQYF. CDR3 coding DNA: TGCGCCAGCAGCTTTGGCCAGGGGGGCTACGAGCAGTACTTC.

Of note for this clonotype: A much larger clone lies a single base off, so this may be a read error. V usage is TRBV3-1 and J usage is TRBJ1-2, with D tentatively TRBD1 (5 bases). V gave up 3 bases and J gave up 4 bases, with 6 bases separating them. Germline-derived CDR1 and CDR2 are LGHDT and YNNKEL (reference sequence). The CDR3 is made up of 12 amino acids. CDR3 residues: CASSHDSYGYTF. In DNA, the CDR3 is TGTGCCAGCAGCCATGACAGCTATGGCTACACCTTC.

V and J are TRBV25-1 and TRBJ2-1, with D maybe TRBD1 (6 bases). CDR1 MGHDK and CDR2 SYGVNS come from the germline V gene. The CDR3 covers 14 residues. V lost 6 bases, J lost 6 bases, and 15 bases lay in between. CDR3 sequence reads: CASRLTGTSNEQFF. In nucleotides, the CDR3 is TGTGCCAGCAGGCTGACCGGGACAAGCAATGAGCAGTTCTTC.

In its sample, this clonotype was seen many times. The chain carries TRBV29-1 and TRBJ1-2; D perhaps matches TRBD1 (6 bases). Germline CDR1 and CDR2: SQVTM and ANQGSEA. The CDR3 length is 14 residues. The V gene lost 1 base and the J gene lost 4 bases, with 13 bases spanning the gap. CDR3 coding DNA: TGCAGCGTTGAAGGCACAGGGTCGGTCTATGGCTACACCTTC. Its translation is CSVEGTGSVYGYTF.